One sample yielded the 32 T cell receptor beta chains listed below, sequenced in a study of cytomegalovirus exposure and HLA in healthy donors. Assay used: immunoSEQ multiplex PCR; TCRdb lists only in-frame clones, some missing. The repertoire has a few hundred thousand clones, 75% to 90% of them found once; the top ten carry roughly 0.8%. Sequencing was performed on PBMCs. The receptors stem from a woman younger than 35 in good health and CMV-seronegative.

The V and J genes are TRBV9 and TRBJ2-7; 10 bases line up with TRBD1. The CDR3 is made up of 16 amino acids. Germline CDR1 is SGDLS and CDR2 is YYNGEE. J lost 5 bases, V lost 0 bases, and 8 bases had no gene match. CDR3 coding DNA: TGTGCCAGCAGCGTAGCTATCGGGACAGGGGACCACGAGCAGTACTTC. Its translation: CASSVAIGTGDHEQYF.

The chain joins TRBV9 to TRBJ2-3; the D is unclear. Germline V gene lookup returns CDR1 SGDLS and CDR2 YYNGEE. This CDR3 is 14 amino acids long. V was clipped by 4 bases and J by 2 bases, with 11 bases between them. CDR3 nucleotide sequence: TGTGCCAGCAGCCCCAGCGCTACCACAGATACGCAGTATTTT. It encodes CASSPSATTDTQYF.

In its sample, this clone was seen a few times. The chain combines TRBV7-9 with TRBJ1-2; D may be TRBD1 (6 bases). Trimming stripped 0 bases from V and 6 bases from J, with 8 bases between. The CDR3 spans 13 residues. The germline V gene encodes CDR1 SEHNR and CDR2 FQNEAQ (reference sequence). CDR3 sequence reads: CASSLASGDGYTF. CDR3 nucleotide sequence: TGTGCCAGCAGCTTAGCGTCAGGGGATGGCTACACCTTC.

The CDR3 DNA reads as TGTGCCAGCAGTTTTCCACAGGGGGGCAATCAGCCCCAGCATTTT. As protein: CASSFPQGGNQPQHF. This chain joins TRBV28 and TRBJ1-5, with TRBD1 matching 8 bases. CDR1 and CDR2 (germline): MDHEN, SYDVKM. CDR3 length: 15 residues. The V gene end was trimmed by 3 bases and the J gene end by 2 bases; junction bases not matched to a gene: 3.

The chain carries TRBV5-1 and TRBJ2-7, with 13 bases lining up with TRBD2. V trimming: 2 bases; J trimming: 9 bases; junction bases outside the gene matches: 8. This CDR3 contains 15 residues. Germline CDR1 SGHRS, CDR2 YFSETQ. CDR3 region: CASSFRTSGSSGQYF. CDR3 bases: TGCGCCAGCAGCTTCCGGACTAGCGGGAGTAGTGGGCAGTACTTC.

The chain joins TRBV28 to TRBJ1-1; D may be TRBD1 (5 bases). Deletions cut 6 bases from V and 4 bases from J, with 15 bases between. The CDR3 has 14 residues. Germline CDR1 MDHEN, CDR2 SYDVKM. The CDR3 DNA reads TGTGCCAGCAGGCCGGGACTCCTGCGCACTGAAGCTTTCTTT. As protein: CASRPGLLRTEAFF. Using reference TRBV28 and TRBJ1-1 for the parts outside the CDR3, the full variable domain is DVKVTQSSRYLVKRTGEKVFLECVQDMDHENMFWYRQDPGLGLRLIYFSYDVKMKEKGDIPEGYSVSREKKERFSLILESASTNQTSMYLCASRPGLLRTEAFFGQGTRLTVV.

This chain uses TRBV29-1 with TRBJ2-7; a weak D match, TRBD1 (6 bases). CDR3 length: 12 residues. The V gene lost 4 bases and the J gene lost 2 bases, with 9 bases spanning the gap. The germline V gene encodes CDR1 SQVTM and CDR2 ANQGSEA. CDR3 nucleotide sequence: TGCAGCGTTGGGGACACAACCTACGAGCAGTACTTC. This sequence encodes CSVGDTTYEQYF.

The CDR3 sequence: CASSMGPGQGISTQYF. The CDR3, as DNA: TGTGCCAGTAGTATGGGACCGGGACAGGGGATTTCAACGCAGTATTTT. V usage is TRBV19 and J usage is TRBJ2-3, with 10 bases that match TRBD1. The V segment lost 3 bases and the J segment 9 bases; nucleotides outside the gene matches: 12. The CDR3 consists of 16 residues. The germline V gene encodes CDR1 LNHDA and CDR2 SQIVND (reference sequence). The full variable domain, in which reference TRBV19 and TRBJ2-3 provide the parts outside the CDR3, is DGGITQSPKYLFRKEGQNVTLSCEQNLNHDAMYWYRQDPGQGLRLIYYSQIVNDFQKGDIAEGYSVSREKKESFPLTVTSAQKNPTAFYLCASSMGPGQGISTQYFGPGTRLTVL.

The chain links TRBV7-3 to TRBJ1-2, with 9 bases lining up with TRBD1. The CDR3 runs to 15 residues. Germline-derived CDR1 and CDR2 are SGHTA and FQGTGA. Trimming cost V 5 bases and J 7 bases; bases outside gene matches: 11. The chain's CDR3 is CASSLDPGQGTGYTF. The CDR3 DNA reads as TGTGCCAGCAGCCTTGACCCGGGACAGGGTACTGGCTACACCTTC.

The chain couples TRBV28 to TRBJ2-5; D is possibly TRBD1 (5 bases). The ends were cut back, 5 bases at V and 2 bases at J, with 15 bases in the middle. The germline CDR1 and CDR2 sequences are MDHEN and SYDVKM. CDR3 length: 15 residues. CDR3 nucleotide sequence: TGTGCCAGCAGTCGCAGGGCGGCAGAGCAAGAGACCCAGTACTTC. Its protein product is CASSRRAAEQETQYF.

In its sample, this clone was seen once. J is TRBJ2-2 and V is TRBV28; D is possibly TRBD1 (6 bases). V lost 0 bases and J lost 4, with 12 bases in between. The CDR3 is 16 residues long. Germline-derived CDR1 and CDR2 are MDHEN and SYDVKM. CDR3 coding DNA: TGTGCCAGCAGTTTATGGCAACAGGGTCGCACCGGGGAGCTGTTTTTT. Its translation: CASSLWQQGRTGELFF.

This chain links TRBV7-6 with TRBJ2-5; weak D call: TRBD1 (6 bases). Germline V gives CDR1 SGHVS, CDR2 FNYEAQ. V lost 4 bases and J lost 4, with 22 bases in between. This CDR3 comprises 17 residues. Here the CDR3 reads CASSSSGTTNFGETQYF. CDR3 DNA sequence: TGTGCCAGCAGCTCCTCCGGGACAACCAACTTTGGAGAGACCCAGTACTTC.

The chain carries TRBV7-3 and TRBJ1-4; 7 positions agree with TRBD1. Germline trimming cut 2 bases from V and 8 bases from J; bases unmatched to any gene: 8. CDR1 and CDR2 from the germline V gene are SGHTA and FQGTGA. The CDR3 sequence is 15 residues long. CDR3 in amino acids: CASSLASGGAEKLFF. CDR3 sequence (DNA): TGTGCCAGCAGCTTAGCTTCAGGGGGAGCGGAAAAACTGTTTTTT. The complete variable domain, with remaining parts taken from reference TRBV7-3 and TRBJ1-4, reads GAGVSQTPSNKVTEKGKYVELRCDPISGHTALYWYRQSLGQGPEFLIYFQGTGAADDSGLPNDRFFAVRPEGSVSTLKIQRTERGDSAVYLCASSLASGGAEKLFFGSGTQLSVL.

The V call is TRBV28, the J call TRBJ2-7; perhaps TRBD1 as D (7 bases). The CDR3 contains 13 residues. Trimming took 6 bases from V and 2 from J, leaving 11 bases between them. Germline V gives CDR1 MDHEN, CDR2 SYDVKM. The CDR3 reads CASRAGGTYEQYF. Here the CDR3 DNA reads TGTGCCAGCAGAGCAGGGGGGACCTACGAGCAGTACTTC.

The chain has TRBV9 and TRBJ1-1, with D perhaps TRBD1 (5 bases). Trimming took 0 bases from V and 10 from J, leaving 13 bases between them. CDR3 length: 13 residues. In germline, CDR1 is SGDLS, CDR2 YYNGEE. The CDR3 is CASSVEAGTVAFF. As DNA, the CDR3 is TGTGCCAGCAGCGTAGAGGCGGGGACCGTAGCTTTCTTT.

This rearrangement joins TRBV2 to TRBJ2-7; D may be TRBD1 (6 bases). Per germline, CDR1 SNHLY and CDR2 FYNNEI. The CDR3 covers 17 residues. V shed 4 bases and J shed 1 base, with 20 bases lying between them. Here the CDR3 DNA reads TGTGCCAGCAGTGTTAGGGACATCGTTTCCCTTTCCTACGAGCAGTACTTC. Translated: CASSVRDIVSLSYEQYF.

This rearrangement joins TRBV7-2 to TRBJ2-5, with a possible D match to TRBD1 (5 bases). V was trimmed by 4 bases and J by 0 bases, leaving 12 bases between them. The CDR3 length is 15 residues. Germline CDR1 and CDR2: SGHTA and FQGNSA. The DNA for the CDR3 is TGTGCCAGCAGCTCTCCCACAGGTCACCAAGAGACCCAGTACTTC. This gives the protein CASSSPTGHQETQYF.

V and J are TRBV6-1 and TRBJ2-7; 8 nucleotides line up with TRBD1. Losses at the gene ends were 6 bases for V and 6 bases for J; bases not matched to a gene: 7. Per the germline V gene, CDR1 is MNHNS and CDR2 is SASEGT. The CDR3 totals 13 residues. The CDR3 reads CASRGQGNFEQYF. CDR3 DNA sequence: TGTGCCAGCAGAGGACAGGGAAACTTCGAGCAGTACTTC.

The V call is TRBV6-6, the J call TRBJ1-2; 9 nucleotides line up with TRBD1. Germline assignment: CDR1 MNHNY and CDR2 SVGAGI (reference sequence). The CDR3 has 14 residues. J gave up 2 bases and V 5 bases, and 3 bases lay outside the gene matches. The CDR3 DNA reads TGTGCCAGCAGTGGGGGGACAGGGAACTATGGCTACACCTTC. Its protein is CASSGGTGNYGYTF.

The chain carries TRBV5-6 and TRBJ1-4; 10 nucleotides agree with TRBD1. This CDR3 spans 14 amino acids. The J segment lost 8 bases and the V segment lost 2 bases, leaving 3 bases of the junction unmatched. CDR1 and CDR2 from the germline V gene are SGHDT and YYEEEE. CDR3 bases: TGTGCCAGCAGCTTCGGGGACAGGGGCGAAAAACTGTTTTTT. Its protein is CASSFGDRGEKLFF.

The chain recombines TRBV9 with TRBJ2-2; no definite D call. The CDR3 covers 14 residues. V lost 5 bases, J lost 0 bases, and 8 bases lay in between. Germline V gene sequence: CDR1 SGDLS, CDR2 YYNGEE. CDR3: CASSTPANTGELFF. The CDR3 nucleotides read TGTGCCAGCAGTACTCCCGCGAACACCGGGGAGCTGTTTTTT. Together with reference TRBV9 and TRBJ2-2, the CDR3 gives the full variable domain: DSGVTQTPKHLITATGQRVTLRCSPRSGDLSVYWYQQSLDQGLQFLIQYYNGEERAKGNILERFSAQQFPDLHSELNLSSLELGDSALYFCASSTPANTGELFFGEGSRLTVL.

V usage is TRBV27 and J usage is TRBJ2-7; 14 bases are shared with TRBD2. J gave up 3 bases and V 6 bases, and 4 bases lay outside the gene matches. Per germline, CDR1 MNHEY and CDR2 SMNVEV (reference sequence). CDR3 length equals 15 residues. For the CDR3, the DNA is TGTGCCAGCAGACCCGGGACTAGCGGGAGCTACGAGCAGTACTTC. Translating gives CASRPGTSGSYEQYF.

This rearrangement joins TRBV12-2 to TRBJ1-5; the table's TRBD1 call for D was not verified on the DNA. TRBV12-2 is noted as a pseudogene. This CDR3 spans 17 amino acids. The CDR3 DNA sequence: TGTGCAAGTCGCTTAGCGGGTTCTCGAGAGACAAATCAGCCCCAGCATTTT. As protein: CASRLAGSRETNQPQHF.

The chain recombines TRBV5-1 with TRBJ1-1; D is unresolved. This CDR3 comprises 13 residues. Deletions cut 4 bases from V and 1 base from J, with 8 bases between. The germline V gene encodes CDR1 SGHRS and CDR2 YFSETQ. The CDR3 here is CASSPLWNTEAFF. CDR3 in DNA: TGCGCCAGCAGCCCCCTTTGGAACACTGAAGCTTTCTTT.

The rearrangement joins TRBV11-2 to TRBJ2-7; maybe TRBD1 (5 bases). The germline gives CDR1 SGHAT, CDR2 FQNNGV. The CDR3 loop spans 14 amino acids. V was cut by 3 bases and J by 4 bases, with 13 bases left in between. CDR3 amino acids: CASSLGRVRYEQYF. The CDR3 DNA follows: TGTGCCAGCAGCTTGGGCAGGGTAAGGTACGAGCAGTACTTC.

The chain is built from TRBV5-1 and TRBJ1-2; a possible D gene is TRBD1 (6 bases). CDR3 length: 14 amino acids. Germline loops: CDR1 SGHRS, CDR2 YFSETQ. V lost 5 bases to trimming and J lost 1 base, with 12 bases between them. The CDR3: CASRLGQNNYGYTF. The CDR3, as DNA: TGCGCCAGCAGACTCGGACAGAATAACTATGGCTACACCTTC.

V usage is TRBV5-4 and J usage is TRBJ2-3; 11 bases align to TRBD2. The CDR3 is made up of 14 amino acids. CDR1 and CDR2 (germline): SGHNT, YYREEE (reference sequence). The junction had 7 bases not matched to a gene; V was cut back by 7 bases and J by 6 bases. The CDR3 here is CASSGTSGGDTQYF. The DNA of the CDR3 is TGTGCCAGCTCTGGGACTAGCGGCGGGGATACGCAGTATTTT.

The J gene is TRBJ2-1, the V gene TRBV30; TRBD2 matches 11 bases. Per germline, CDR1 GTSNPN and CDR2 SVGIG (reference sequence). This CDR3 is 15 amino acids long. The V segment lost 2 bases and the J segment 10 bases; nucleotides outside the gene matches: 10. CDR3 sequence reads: CAWSPTGTSGKEQFF. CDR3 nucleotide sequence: TGTGCCTGGAGTCCAACCGGGACTAGCGGTAAAGAGCAGTTCTTC.

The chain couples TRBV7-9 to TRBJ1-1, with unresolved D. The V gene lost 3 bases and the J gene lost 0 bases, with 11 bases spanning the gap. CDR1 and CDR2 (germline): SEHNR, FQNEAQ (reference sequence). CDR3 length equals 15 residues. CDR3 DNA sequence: TGTGCCAGCAGCTTTGGTTCAGTTATGAACACTGAAGCTTTCTTT. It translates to CASSFGSVMNTEAFF.

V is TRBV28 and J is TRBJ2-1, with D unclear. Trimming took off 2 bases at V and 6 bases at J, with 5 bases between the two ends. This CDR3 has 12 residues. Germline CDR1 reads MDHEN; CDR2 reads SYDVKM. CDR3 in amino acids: CASSLISNEQFF. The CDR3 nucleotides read TGTGCCAGCAGTTTAATCAGCAATGAGCAGTTCTTC.

The chain's CDR3 is CARSAARGERTENTEAFF. In nucleotides, the CDR3 is TGTGCCAGAAGCGCAGCGCGGGGCGAACGAACGGAAAACACTGAAGCTTTCTTT. The rearrangement joins TRBV5-3 to TRBJ1-1; D may be TRBD1 (5 bases). TRBV5-3 has ORF status, its function being uncertain. The CDR3 is 18 residues long. Trimming stripped 4 bases from V and 2 bases from J, with 24 bases between.

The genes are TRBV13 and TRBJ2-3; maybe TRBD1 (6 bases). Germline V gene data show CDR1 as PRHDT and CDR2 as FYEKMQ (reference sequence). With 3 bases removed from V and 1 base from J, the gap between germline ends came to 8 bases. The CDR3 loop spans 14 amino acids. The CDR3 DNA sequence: TGTGCCAGCAGCTTGGACAGCGGCACAGATACGCAGTATTTT. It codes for CASSLDSGTDTQYF.